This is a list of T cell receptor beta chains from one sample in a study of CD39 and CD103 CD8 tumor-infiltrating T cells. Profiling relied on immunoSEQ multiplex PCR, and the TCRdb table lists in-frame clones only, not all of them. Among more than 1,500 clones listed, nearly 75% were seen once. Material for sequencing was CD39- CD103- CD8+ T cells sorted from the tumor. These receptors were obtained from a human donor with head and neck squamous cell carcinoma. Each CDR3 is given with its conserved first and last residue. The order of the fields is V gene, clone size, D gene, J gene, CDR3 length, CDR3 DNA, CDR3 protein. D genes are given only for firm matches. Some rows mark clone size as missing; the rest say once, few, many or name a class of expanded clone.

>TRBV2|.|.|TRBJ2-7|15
TGTGCCAGCAGTGAACGTCAGTACGGAGCCTACGAGCAGTACTTC
CASSERQYGAYEQYF
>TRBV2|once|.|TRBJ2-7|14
TGTGCCAGCAGCAGGACAAGCACGACCTACGAGCAGTACTTC
CASSRTSTTYEQYF
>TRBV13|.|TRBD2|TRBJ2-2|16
TGTGCCAGCAGCTTTGGGACTAGCGAGAACACCGGGGAGCTGTTTTTT
CASSFGTSENTGELFF
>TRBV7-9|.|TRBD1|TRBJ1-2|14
TGTGCCAGCAGCTCTTGGGACAGGGATTATGGCTACACCTTC
CASSSWDRDYGYTF
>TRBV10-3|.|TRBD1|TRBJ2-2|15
TGTGCCATCAGCTTGGGACAGCTAAACACCGGGGAGCTGTTTTTT
CAISLGQLNTGELFF
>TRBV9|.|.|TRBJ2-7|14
TGTGCCAGCTCCCGGACCGAGGGTAACTACGAGCAGTACTTC
CASSRTEGNYEQYF
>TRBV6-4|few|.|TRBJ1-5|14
TGTGCCAGCAGTGACTCGCATGGCAATCAGCCCCAGCATTTT
CASSDSHGNQPQHF
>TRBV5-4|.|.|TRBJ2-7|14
TGTGCCAGCAGCTATGGGTCACTAGGGCGCGAGCAGTACTTC
CASSYGSLGREQYF
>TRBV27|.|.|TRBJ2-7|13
TGTGCCAGCAGTTGGCAGGGAGCCTACGAGCAGTACTTC
CASSWQGAYEQYF
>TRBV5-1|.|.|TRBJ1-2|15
TGCGCCAGCAGCTTGGAACTGGGGACCGACTATGGCTACACCTTC
CASSLELGTDYGYTF
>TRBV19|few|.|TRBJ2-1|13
TGTGCCAGTAGTATTTTACTGTACAATGAGCAGTTCTTC
CASSILLYNEQFF